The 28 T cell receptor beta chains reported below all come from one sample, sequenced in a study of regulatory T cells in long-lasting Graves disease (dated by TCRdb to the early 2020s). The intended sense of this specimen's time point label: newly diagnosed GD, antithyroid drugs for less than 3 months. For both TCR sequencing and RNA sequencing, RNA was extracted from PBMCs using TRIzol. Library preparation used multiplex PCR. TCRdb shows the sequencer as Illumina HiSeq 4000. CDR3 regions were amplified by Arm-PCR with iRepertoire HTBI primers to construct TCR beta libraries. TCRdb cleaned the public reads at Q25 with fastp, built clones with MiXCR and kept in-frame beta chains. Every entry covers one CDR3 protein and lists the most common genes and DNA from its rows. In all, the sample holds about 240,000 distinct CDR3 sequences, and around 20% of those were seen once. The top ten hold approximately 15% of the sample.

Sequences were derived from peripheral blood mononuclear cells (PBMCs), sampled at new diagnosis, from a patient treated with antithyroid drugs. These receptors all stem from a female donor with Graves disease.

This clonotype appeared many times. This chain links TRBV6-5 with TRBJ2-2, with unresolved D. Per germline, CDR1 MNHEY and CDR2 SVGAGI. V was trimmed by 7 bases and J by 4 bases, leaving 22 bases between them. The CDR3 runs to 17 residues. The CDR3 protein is CASNYRLEAAITGELFF. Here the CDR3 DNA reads TGTGCCAGCAATTATCGTCTTGAGGCGGCAATCACCGGGGAGCTGTTTTTT.

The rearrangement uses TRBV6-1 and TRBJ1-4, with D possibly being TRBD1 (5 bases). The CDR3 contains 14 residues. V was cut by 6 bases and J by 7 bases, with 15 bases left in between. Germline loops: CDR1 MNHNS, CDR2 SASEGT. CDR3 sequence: CASRSDSPSEKLFF. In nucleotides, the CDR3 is TGTGCCAGCAGAAGTGACAGCCCCTCTGAAAAACTGTTTTTT.

The CDR3 here is CSAKRYSGGSDTQYF. DNA of the CDR3: TGCAGTGCCAAACGATATAGCGGGGGGTCTGATACGCAGTATTTT. The chain links TRBV20-1 to TRBJ2-3; 10 nucleotides match TRBD2. This CDR3 comprises 15 residues. Germline CDR1 is DFQATT and CDR2 is SNEGSKA (reference sequence). V dropped 6 bases and J dropped 6; count of bases not matched to a gene: 12.

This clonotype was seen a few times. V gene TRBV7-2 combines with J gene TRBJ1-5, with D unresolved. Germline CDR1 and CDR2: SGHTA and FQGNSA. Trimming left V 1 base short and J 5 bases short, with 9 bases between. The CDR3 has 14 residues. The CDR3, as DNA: TGTGCCAGCAGCTTAGAGAGGACCCATCAGCCCCAGCATTTT. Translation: CASSLERTHQPQHF.

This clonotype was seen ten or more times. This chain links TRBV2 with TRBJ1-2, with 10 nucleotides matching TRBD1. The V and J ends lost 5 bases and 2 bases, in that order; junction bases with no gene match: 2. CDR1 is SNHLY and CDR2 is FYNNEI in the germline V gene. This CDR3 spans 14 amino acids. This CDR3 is CASSRDRGNYGYTF. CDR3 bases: TGTGCCAGCAGTCGGGACAGGGGAAACTATGGCTACACCTTC.

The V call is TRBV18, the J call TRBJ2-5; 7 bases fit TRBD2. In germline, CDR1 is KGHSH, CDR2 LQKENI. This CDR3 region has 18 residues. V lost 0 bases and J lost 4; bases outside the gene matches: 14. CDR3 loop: CASSPPGLEGGPGETQYF. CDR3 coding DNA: TGTGCCAGCTCACCACCGGGACTTGAGGGAGGGCCTGGAGAGACCCAGTACTTC.

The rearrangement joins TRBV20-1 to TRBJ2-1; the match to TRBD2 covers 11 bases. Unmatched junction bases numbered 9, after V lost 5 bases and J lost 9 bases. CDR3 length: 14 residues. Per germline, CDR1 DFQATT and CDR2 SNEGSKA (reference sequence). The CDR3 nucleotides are TGCAGTGCTCCATGGACTAGCGGGTTAGGTGAGCAGTTCTTC. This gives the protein CSAPWTSGLGEQFF.

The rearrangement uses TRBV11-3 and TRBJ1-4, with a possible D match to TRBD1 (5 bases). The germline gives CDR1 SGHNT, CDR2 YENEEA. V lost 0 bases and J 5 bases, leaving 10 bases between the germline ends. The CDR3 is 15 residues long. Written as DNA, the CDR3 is TGTGCCAGCAGCTTAGATCCAGGGTGGAATGAAAAACTGTTTTTT. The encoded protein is CASSLDPGWNEKLFF.

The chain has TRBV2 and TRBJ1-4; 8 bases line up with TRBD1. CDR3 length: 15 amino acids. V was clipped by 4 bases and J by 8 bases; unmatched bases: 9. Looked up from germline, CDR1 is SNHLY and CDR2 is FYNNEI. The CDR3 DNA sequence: TGTGCCAGCAGTGCCGGACAGGGAGGCGGCGAAAAACTGTTTTTT. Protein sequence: CASSAGQGGGEKLFF.

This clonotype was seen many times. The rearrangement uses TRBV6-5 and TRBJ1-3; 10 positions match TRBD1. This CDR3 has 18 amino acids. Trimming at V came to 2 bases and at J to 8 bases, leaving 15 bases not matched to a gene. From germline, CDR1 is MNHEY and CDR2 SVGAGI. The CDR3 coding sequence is TGTGCCAGCAGTTACGCGACAGGGGGCCATCTCGACGTCGACACCATATATTTT. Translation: CASSYATGGHLDVDTIYF.

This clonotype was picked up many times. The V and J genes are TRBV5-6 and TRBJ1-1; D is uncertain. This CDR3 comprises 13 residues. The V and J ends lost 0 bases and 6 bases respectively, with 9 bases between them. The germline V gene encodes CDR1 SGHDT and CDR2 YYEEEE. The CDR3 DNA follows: TGTGCCAGCAGCTTGGTTGGCGGTGCTGAAGCTTTCTTT. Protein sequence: CASSLVGGAEAFF.

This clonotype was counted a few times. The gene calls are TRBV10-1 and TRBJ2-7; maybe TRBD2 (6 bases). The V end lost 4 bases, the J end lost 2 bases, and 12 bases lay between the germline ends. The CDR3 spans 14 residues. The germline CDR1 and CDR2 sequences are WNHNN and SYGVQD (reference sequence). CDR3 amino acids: CASSGIADPYEQYF. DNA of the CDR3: TGCGCCAGCAGTGGGATAGCGGACCCCTACGAGCAGTACTTC.

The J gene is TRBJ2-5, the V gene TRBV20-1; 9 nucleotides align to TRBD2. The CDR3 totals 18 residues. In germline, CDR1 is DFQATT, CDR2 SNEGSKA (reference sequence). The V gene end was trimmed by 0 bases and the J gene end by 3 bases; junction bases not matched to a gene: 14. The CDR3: CSARDGLAGRLREETQYF. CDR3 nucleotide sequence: TGCAGTGCTAGAGATGGGCTAGCGGGAAGATTACGGGAAGAGACCCAGTACTTC.

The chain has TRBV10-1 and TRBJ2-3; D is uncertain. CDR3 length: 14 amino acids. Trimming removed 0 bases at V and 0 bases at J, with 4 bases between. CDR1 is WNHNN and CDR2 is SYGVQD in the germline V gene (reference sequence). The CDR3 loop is CASSESVSTDTQYF. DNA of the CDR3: TGCGCCAGCAGTGAGTCGGTCAGCACAGATACGCAGTATTTT.

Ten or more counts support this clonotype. This CDR3 is CASSHRGENTGELFF. The DNA of the CDR3 is TGTGCCAGCAGTCACAGGGGGGAAAACACCGGGGAGCTGTTTTTT. This sequence joins TRBV6-1 and TRBJ2-2; TRBD1 matches 8 bases. J was trimmed by 2 bases and V by 5 bases; bases with no gene match: 4. The CDR3 has 15 amino acids. The germline V gene encodes CDR1 MNHNS and CDR2 SASEGT.

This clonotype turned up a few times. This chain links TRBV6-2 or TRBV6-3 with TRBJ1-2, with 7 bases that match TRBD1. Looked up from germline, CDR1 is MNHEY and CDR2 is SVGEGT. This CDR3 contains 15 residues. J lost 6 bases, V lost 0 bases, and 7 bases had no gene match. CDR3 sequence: CASSYSAGGRDGYTF. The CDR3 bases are TGTGCCAGCAGTTACTCAGCAGGGGGTCGAGATGGCTACACCTTC.

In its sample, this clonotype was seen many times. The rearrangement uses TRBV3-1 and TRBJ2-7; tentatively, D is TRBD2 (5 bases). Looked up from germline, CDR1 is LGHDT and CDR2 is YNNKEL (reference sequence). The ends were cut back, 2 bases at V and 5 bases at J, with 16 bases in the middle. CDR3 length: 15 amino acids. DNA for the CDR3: TGTGCCAGCAGCCAATTAGCGACCCCTTCCAACGAGCAGTACTTC. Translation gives CASSQLATPSNEQYF.

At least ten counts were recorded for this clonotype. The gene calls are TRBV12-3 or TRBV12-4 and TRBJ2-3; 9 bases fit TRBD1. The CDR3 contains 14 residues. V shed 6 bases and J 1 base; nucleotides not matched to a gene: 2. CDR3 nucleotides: TGTGCCAGCAGGAGGACAGGGGGCACAGATACGCAGTATTTT. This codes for CASRRTGGTDTQYF.

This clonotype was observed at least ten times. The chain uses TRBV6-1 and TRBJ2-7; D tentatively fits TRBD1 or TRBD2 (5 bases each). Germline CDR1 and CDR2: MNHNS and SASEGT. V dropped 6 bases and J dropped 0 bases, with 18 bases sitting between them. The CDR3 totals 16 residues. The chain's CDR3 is CASRSLLLGVSYEQYF. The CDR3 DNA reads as TGTGCCAGCAGAAGTCTACTACTGGGGGTCTCCTACGAGCAGTACTTC.

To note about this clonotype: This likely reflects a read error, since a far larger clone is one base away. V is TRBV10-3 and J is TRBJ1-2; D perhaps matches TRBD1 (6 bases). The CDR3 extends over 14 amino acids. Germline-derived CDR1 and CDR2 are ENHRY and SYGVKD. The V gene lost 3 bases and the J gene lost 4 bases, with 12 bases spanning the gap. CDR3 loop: CAISDESGVYGYTF. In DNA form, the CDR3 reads TGTGCCATCAGTGATGAGTCAGGGGTCTATGGCTACACCTTC.

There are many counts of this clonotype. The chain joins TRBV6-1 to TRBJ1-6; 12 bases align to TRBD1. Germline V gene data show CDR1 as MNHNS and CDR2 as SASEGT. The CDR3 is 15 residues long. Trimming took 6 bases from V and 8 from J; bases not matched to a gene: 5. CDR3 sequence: CASSPGQGADSPLHF. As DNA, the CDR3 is TGTGCCAGCAGCCCGGGACAGGGGGCAGATTCACCCCTCCACTTT.

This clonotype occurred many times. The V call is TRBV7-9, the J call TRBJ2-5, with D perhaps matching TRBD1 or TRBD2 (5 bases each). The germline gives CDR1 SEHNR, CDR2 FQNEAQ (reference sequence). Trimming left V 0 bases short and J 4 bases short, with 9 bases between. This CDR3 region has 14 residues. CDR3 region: CASSLAGAGETQYF. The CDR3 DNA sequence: TGTGCCAGCAGCTTAGCCGGGGCGGGAGAGACCCAGTACTTC.

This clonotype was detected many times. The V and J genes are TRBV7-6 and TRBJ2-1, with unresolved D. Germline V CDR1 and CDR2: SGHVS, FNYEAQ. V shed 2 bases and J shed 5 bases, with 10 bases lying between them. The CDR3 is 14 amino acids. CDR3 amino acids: CASSLWPQDNEQFF. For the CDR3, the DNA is TGTGCCAGCAGCTTATGGCCACAAGACAATGAGCAGTTCTTC.

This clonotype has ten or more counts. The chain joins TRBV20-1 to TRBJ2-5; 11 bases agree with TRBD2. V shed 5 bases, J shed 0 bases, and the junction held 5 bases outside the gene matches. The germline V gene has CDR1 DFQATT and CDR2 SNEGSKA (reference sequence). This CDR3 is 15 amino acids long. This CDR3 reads CSAPFSGGDQETQYF. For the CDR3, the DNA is TGCAGTGCTCCATTTAGCGGGGGGGACCAAGAGACCCAGTACTTC.

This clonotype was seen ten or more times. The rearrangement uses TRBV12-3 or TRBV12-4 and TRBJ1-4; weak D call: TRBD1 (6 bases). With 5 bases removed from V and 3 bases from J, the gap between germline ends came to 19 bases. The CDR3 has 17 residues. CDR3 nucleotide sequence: TGTGCCAGCAGTCGAGCAGGGGATCCTAGCCCTAATGAAAAACTGTTTTTT. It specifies CASSRAGDPSPNEKLFF.

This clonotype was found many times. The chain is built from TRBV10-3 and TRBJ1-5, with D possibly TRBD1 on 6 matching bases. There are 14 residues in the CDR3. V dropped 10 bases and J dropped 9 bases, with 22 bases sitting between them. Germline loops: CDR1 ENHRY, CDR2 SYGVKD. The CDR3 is CATGETGDTRPQHF. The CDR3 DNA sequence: TGTGCCACCGGGGAAACCGGGGACACACGGCCCCAGCATTTT.

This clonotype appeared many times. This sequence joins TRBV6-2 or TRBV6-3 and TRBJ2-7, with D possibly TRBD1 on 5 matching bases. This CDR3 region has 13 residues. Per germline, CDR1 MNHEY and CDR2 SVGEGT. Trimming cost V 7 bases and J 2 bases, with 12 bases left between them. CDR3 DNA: TGTGCCAGCACCATCGACAGAACCTACGAGCAGTACTTC. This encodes CASTIDRTYEQYF.

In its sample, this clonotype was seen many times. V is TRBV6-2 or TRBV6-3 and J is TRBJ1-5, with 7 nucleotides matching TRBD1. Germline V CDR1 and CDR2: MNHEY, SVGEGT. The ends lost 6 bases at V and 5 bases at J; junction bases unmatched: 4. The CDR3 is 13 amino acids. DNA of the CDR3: TGTGCCAGCAGGACAGGGTCGGATCAGCCCCAGCATTTT. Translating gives CASRTGSDQPQHF.